Each of the 18 T cell receptor beta chains below was sequenced from the same sample in a study of cytomegalovirus exposure and HLA in healthy donors. It was with 60 Vbeta and 13 Jbeta primers that the PCR ran. The data were produced by immunoSEQ multiplex PCR, yet TCRdb's version contains in-frame clones alone and is incomplete. The table records 120,000 to 150,000 clones, around 76% of them present only once. The sequenced material came from PBMCs. These receptors were obtained from a male donor in good health and CMV-seronegative.

This rearrangement joins TRBV30 to TRBJ1-3; no firm D call. V shed 5 bases and J shed 7 bases, with 18 bases lying between them. Looked up from germline, CDR1 is GTSNPN and CDR2 is SVGIG (reference sequence). The CDR3 is 14 residues long. In DNA form, the CDR3 reads TGTGCCTGGCCCGTCGGCCGCGGAGCGAACACCATATATTTT. It codes for CAWPVGRGANTIYF.

This sequence joins TRBV7-9 and TRBJ2-5; TRBD2 is a possible D gene (6 bases). CDR3 size: 15 residues. Trimming removed 5 bases from V and 4 bases from J, with 17 bases in between. CDR1 and CDR2 (germline): SEHNR, FQNEAQ (reference sequence). The CDR3 coding sequence is TGTGCCAGCAGCCGAGTAGGAGGGGCGGCAGAGACCCAGTACTTC. It translates to CASSRVGGAAETQYF.

A few counts support this clone. V is TRBV27 and J is TRBJ2-3; 7 bases agree with TRBD1. The germline V gene has CDR1 MNHEY and CDR2 SMNVEV (reference sequence). Losses at the gene ends were 8 bases for V and 1 base for J; bases not matched to a gene: 9. The CDR3 has 15 residues. The CDR3 DNA is TGTGCCAGCCTAAAAACAGGGGCGCGCACAGATACGCAGTATTTT. As protein: CASLKTGARTDTQYF.

J is TRBJ1-1 and V is TRBV7-9; no definite D call. Germline V gene sequence: CDR1 SEHNR, CDR2 FQNEAQ (reference sequence). This CDR3 contains 13 residues. V was trimmed by 4 bases and J by 5 bases, leaving 11 bases between them. Here the CDR3 DNA reads TGTGCCAGCAGCTCCCCGGGTCGGACTGAAGCTTTCTTT. Translating gives CASSSPGRTEAFF. Based on the CDR3 plus reference TRBV7-9 and TRBJ1-1, the full variable domain is DTGVSQNPRHKITKRGQNVTFRCDPISEHNRLYWYRQTLGQGPEFLTYFQNEAQLEKSRLLSDRFSAERPKGSFSTLEIQRTEQGDSAMYLCASSSPGRTEAFFGQGTRLTVV.

The chain is built from TRBV4-1 and TRBJ2-5, with 12 bases matching TRBD1. CDR3 size: 16 residues. V gave up 4 bases and J gave up 11 bases; unmatched junction bases: 14. Germline lookup yields CDR1 MGHRA and CDR2 YSYEKL. The CDR3 DNA reads TGCGCCAGCAGCCGGACGGGACAGGGGGCAAGGAATAGGCAGTACTTC. Translation: CASSRTGQGARNRQYF.

About this clone: Other nucleotide sequences in the sample specify the same CDR3. V and J are TRBV12-5 and TRBJ1-1, with D perhaps matching TRBD1 (6 bases). V gave up 3 bases and J gave up 0 bases, with 8 bases separating them. The CDR3 is 14 residues long. Germline V gives CDR1 LGHNT, CDR2 FRNRAP. In DNA, the CDR3 is TGTGCTAGTGGTTTAGGACAGTTGAACACTGAAGCTTTCTTT. Its protein is CASGLGQLNTEAFF.

The chain combines TRBV29-1 with TRBJ1-1, with D possibly TRBD1 on 6 matching bases. V dropped 6 bases and J dropped 1 base, with 12 bases sitting between them. Germline V gives CDR1 SQVTM, CDR2 ANQGSEA. This CDR3 has 13 amino acids. The CDR3 coding sequence is TGCAGCGTAGCTGACAGGACGAACACTGAAGCTTTCTTT. Protein sequence: CSVADRTNTEAFF.

The chain recombines TRBV29-1 with TRBJ2-3, with 8 bases matching TRBD1. The V gene's germline CDR1 is SQVTM and CDR2 ANQGSEA. This CDR3 is built from 19 residues. With V trimmed by 3 bases and J by 2 bases, 19 bases remained unmatched. The CDR3 nucleotides are TGCAGCGTTGAGGGGATGACAGGGGATGAAGCCGGCCCCACAGATACGCAGTATTTT. Protein product: CSVEGMTGDEAGPTDTQYF.

The chain has TRBV6-5 and TRBJ1-3, with D possibly TRBD1 on 6 matching bases. The CDR3 spans 15 residues. Trimming shortened V by 4 bases and J by 4 bases, and 14 bases separated the two germline ends. The germline V gene encodes CDR1 MNHEY and CDR2 SVGAGI. CDR3 amino acids: CASSSTRTAGNTIYF. The DNA for the CDR3 is TGTGCCAGCAGTTCGACAAGGACAGCCGGAAACACCATATATTTT.

This chain joins TRBV27 and TRBJ2-1; perhaps TRBD1 as D (6 bases). The CDR3 contains 14 residues. Germline CDR1 and CDR2: MNHEY and SMNVEV (reference sequence). Trimming took 6 bases from V and 6 from J, leaving 15 bases between them. The CDR3 nucleotides read TGTGCCAGCAGATCCACAGGGTCCCCCAATGAGCAGTTCTTC. The encoded protein is CASRSTGSPNEQFF.

This chain connects TRBV9 to TRBJ1-5; 7 positions agree with TRBD1. Trimming cost V 2 bases and J 8 bases; bases outside gene matches: 7. Germline V CDR1 and CDR2: SGDLS, YYNGEE. This CDR3 contains 14 residues. CDR3 sequence: CASSVGQAREPQHF. DNA for the CDR3: TGTGCCAGCAGCGTTGGACAGGCCAGGGAGCCCCAGCATTTT. Full variable domain (remainder filled in from reference TRBV9 and TRBJ1-5): DSGVTQTPKHLITATGQRVTLRCSPRSGDLSVYWYQQSLDQGLQFLIQYYNGEERAKGNILERFSAQQFPDLHSELNLSSLELGDSALYFCASSVGQAREPQHFGDGTRLSIL.

The chain joins TRBV7-3 to TRBJ1-6; D is undetermined. This CDR3 region has 15 residues. Germline V CDR1 and CDR2: SGHTA, FQGTGA. Trimming took 5 bases from V and 10 from J, leaving 18 bases between them. As DNA, the CDR3 is TGTGCCAGCAGCCTTGCCGACCGTTGGAGGTCACCCCTCCACTTT. Translation: CASSLADRWRSPLHF.

This clone was detected only a few times. The V gene is TRBV29-1, the J gene TRBJ1-2; 11 bases line up with TRBD1. The germline CDR1 and CDR2 sequences are SQVTM and ANQGSEA. Trimming took 7 bases from V and 4 from J; bases not matched to a gene: 2. This CDR3 has 12 amino acids. Here the CDR3 reads CSAGTGGYGYTF. The DNA for the CDR3 is TGCAGCGCAGGGACAGGGGGCTATGGCTACACCTTC. The full variable domain, its missing parts supplied by reference TRBV29-1 and TRBJ1-2, is SAVISQKPSRDICQRGTSLTIQCQVDSQVTMMFWYRQQPGQSLTLIATANQGSEATYESGFVIDKFPISRPNLTFSTLTVSNMSPEDSSIYLCSAGTGGYGYTFGSGTRLTVV.

This chain connects TRBV10-3 to TRBJ1-2; tentative D call: TRBD1 (6 bases). This CDR3 is 14 amino acids long. V lost 3 bases and J lost 8, with 16 bases in between. The germline V gene has CDR1 ENHRY and CDR2 SYGVKD. CDR3 region: CAISEEGVVNGYTF. In DNA form, the CDR3 reads TGTGCCATCAGTGAAGAGGGGGTGGTGAACGGCTACACCTTC.

This rearrangement joins TRBV4-1 to TRBJ2-5; D might be TRBD2 (6 bases). The CDR3 length is 15 residues. The V gene lost 4 bases and the J gene lost 1 base, with 13 bases spanning the gap. CDR1 and CDR2 (germline): MGHRA, YSYEKL. The CDR3 nucleotides are TGCGCCAGCAGCCGAGGGACGGGAGTCCAAGAGACCCAGTACTTC. It specifies CASSRGTGVQETQYF.

This chain joins TRBV6-5 and TRBJ2-5; D is possibly TRBD1 (6 bases). Gene TRBJ2-7 matches the end of the DNA better, so the J call may be wrong. CDR1 and CDR2 from the germline V gene are MNHEY and SVGAGI. This CDR3 is built from 15 residues. In DNA, the CDR3 is TGTGCCAGCACCGATCGCCGGGACACGGCCCGCGAGCAGTACTTC. Translated: CASTDRRDTAREQYF.

The rearrangement uses TRBV6-7 and TRBJ2-2; 8 nucleotides agree with TRBD2. TRBV6-7 is an ORF, with its function uncertain. The CDR3 runs 15 residues. V lost 5 bases and J lost 3; bases outside the gene matches: 5. The CDR3 coding sequence is TGTGCCAGCAGTCCACGGGAGGGCCACACCGGGGAGCTGTTTTTT. This sequence encodes CASSPREGHTGELFF.

The CDR3 DNA is TGTGCCAGCAGCCTAAGTTCAGTCACCTACGAGCAGTACTTC. It is translated as CASSLSSVTYEQYF. This chain uses TRBV14 with TRBJ2-7; D remains ambiguous. V dropped 4 bases and J dropped 2 bases, with 12 bases sitting between them. The CDR3 runs 14 residues. The germline V gene has CDR1 SGHDN and CDR2 FVKESK.